The T cell receptor (beta chain) under discussion was sequenced for a study of breast tumors, draining lymph nodes, adjacent tissues. TCRdb recomputed calls from the multiplex PCR reads with MiXCR, one row per CDR3 protein. In the table there are around 120,000 distinct CDR3 sequences, around 20% of which are singletons. Study-wide points: Tumors had less TCR diversity than lymph nodes, more than nontumor tissue. Tumor T cell lymph node origin was a supported hypothesis, not proven.

The lymph nodes were axillary draining lymph nodes from breast cancer patients. This clonotype appeared many times. The target antigen is unknown. Trimming at V came to 7 bases and at J to 5 bases, leaving 9 bases not matched to a gene. Germline V CDR1 and CDR2: DFQATT, SNEGSKA (reference sequence). CDR3 length: 14 residues. This clonotype originated in a female donor with breast cancer. Some clones in this sample may be carry-over from other donors' samples. The sequenced material came from axillary lymph node tissue. The chain recombines TRBV20-1 with TRBJ2-5, with 11 bases aligning to TRBD2. In nucleotides, the CDR3 is TGCAGTGGGGTTAGCGGGAGGGGTGGCGAGACCCAGTACTTC. This sequence encodes CSGVSGRGGETQYF.